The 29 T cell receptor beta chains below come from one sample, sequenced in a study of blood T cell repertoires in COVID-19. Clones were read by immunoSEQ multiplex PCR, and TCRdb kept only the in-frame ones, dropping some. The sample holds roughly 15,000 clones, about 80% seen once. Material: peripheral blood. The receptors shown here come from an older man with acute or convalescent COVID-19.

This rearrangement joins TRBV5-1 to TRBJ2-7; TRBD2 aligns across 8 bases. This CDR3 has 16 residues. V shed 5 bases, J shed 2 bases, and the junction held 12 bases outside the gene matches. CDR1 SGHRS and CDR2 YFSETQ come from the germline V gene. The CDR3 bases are TGCGCCAGCAGGCCAGACTTAGCGGGGACACCCTACGAGCAGTACTTC. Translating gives CASRPDLAGTPYEQYF.

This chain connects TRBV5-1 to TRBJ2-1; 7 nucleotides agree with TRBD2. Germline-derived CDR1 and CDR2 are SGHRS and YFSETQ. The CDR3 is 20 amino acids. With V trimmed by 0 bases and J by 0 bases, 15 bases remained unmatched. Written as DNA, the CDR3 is TGCGCCAGCAGCTTGGAGACTAGCACCAGCGCCCAGAGCTCCTACAATGAGCAGTTCTTC. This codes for CASSLETSTSAQSSYNEQFF.

CDR3 DNA sequence: TGTGCCAGCAGCGTAGGGTCTAGCGGGGGCTCCTACGAGCAGTACTTC. Its translation is CASSVGSSGGSYEQYF. The chain has TRBV9 and TRBJ2-7; 10 bases are a match to TRBD2. CDR1 SGDLS and CDR2 YYNGEE come from the germline V gene. With 0 bases clipped from V and 0 bases from J, the junction kept 3 bases outside the gene matches. The CDR3 spans 16 residues.

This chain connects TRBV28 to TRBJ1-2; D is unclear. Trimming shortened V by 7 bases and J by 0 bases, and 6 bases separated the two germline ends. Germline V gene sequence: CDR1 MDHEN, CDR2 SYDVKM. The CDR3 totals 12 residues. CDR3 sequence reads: CASKLTNYGYTF. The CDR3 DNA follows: TGTGCCAGCAAGCTCACTAACTATGGCTACACCTTC.

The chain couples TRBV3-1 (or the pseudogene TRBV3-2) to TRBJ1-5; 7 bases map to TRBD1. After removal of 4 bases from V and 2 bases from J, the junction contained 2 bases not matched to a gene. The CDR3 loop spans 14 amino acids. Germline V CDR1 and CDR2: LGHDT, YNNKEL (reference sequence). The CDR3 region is CASSPGTGNQPQHF. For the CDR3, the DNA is TGTGCCAGCAGCCCCGGGACAGGCAATCAGCCCCAGCATTTT.

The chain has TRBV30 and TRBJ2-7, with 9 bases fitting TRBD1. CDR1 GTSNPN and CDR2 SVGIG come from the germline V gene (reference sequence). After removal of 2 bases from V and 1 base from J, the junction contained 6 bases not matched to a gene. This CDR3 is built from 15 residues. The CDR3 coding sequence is TGTGCCTGGAGTAGAAAAGGACAGGGGTCCTACGAGCAGTACTTC. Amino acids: CAWSRKGQGSYEQYF.

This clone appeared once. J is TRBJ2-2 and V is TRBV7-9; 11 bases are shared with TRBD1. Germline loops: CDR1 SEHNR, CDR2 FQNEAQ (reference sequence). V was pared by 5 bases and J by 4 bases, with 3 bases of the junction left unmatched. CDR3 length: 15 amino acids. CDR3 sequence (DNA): TGTGCCAGCAGCCTGGGACAGGGGGGCACCGGGGAGCTGTTTTTT. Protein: CASSLGQGGTGELFF.

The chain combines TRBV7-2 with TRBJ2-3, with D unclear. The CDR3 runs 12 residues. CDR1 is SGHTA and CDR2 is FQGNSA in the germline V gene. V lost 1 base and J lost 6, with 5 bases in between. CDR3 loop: CASSLGRDTQYF. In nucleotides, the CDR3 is TGTGCCAGCAGCTTAGGGCGGGATACGCAGTATTTT.

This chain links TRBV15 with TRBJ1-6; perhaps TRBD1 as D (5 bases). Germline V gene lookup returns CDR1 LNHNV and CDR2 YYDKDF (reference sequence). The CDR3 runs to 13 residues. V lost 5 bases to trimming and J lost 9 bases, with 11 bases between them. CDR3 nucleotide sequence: TGTGCCACCAGCCGTGTTGGGGCTTCACCCCTCCACTTT. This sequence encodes CATSRVGASPLHF.

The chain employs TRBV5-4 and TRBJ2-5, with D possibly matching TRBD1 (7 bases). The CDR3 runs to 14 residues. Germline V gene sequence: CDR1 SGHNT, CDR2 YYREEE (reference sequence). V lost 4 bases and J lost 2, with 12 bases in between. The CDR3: CASSLTGRQETQYF. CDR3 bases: TGTGCCAGCAGCCTGACAGGGAGGCAAGAGACCCAGTACTTC.

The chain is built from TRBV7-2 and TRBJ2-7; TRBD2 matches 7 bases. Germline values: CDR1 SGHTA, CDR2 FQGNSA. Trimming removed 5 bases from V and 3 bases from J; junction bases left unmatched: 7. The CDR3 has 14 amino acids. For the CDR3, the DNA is TGTGCCAGCAGCGGCACGGGGACTAACTACGAGCAGTACTTC. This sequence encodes CASSGTGTNYEQYF.

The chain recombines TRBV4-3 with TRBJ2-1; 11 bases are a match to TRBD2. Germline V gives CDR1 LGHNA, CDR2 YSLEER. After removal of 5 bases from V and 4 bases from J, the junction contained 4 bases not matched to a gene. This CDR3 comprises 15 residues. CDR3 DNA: TGCGCCAGCAGCAAGGGACTAGCGGCATACAATGAGCAGTTCTTC. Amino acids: CASSKGLAAYNEQFF.

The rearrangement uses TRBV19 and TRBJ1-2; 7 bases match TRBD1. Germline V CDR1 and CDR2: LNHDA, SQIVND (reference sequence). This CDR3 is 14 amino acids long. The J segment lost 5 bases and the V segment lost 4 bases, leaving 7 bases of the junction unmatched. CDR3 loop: CASSTTGTAYGYTF. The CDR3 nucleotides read TGTGCCAGTAGTACCACCGGGACAGCGTATGGCTACACCTTC.

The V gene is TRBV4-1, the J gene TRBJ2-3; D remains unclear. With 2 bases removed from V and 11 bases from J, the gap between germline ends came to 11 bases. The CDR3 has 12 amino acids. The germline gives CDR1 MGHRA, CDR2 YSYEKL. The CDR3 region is CASSQSSARQYF. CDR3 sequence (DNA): TGCGCCAGCAGCCAAAGCTCCGCGAGGCAGTATTTT.

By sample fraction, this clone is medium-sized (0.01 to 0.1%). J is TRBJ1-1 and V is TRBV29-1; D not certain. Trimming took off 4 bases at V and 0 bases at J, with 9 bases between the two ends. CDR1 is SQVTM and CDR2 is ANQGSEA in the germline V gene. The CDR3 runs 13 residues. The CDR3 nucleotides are TGCAGCGTTGGAGGAGGGATGAACACTGAAGCTTTCTTT. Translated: CSVGGGMNTEAFF.

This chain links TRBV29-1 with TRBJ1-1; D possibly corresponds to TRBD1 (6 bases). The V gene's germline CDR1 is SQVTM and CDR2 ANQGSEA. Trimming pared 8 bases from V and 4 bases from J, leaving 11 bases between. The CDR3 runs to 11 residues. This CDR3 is CSTRGGTEAFF. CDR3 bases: TGCAGCACCCGAGGGGGCACTGAAGCTTTCTTT. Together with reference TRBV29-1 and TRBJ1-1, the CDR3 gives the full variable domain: SAVISQKPSRDICQRGTSLTIQCQVDSQVTMMFWYRQQPGQSLTLIATANQGSEATYESGFVIDKFPISRPNLTFSTLTVSNMSPEDSSIYLCSTRGGTEAFFGQGTRLTVV.

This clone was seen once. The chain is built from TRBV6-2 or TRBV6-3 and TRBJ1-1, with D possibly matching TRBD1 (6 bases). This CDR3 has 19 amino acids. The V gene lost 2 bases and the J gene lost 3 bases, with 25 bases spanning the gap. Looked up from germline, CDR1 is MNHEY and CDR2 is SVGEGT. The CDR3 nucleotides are TGTGCCAGCAGTTACCCCCCGGGCCCGAGGGGGGGGCTTGACACTGAAGCTTTCTTT. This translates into CASSYPPGPRGGLDTEAFF.

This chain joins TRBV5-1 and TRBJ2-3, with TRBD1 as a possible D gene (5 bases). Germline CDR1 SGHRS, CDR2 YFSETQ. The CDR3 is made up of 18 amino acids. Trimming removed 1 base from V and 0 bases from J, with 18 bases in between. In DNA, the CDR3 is TGCGCCAGCAGCTTGTTAGGGGCAACCGATTCTAGCACAGATACGCAGTATTTT. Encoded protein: CASSLLGATDSSTDTQYF.

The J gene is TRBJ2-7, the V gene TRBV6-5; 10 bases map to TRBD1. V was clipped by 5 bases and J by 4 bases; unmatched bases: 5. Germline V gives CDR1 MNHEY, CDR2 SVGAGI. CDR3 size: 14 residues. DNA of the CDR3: TGTGCCAGCAGTCCGGGACAGGGGAGGTACGAGCAGTACTTC. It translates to CASSPGQGRYEQYF.

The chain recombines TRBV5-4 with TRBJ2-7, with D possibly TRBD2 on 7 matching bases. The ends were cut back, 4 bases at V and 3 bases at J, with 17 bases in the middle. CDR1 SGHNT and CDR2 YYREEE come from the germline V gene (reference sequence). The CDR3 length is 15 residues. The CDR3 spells CASSGGASASYEQYF. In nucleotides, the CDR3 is TGTGCCAGCAGCGGGGGGGCTAGCGCCAGCTACGAGCAGTACTTC.

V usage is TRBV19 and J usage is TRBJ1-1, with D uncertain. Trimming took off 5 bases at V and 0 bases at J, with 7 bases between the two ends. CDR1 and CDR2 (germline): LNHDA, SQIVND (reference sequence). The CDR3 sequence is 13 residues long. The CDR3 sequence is CASSLPLNTEAFF. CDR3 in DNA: TGTGCCAGTAGTCTCCCGTTGAACACTGAAGCTTTCTTT.

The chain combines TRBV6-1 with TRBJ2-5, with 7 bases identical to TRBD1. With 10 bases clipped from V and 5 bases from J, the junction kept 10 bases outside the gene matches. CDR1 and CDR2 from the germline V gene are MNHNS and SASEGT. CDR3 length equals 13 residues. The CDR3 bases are TGTGCCACCTCTGCACAGGGGCCCGAGACCCAGTACTTC. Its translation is CATSAQGPETQYF.

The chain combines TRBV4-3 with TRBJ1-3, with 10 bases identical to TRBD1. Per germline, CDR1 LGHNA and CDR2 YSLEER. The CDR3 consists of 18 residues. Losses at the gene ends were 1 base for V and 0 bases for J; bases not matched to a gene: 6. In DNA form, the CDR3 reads TGCGCCAGCAGCCAAGCTTGGGGACAGGGGCACTCTGGAAACACCATATATTTT. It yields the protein CASSQAWGQGHSGNTIYF.

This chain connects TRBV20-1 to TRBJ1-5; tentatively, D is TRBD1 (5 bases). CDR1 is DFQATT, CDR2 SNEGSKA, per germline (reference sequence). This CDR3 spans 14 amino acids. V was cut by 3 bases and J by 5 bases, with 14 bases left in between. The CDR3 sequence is CSASSAPRDQPQHF. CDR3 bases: TGCAGTGCTAGTAGTGCTCCCAGGGATCAGCCCCAGCATTTT.

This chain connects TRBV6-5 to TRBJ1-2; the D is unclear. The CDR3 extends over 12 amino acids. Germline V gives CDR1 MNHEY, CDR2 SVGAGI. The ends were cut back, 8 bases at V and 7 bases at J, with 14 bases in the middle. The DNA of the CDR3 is TGTGCCAGCGGCTTAATAGGGAGTGGCTACACCTTC. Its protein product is CASGLIGSGYTF.

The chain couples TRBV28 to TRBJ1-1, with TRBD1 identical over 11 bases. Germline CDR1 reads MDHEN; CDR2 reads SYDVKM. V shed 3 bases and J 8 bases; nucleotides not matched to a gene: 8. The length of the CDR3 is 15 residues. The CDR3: CASSLPGTGGKEAFF. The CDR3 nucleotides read TGTGCCAGCAGTTTGCCTGGGACAGGGGGGAAGGAAGCTTTCTTT.

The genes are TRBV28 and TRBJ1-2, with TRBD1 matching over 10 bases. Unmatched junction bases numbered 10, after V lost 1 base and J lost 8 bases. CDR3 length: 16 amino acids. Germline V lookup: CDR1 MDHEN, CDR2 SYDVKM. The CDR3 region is CASSLLTGTGVSGYTF. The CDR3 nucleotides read TGTGCCAGCAGTTTATTAACCGGGACAGGGGTAAGCGGCTACACCTTC.

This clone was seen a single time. CDR3 amino acids: CSIAGDYGYTF. The CDR3 coding sequence is TGCAGTATAGCGGGGGACTATGGCTACACCTTC. V gene TRBV20-1 combines with J gene TRBJ1-2, with D maybe TRBD1 (5 bases). Germline V gene data show CDR1 as DFQATT and CDR2 as SNEGSKA (reference sequence). There are 11 residues in the CDR3. Between the trimmed V and J ends, which lost 8 bases and 3 bases, there was a span of 10 bases.

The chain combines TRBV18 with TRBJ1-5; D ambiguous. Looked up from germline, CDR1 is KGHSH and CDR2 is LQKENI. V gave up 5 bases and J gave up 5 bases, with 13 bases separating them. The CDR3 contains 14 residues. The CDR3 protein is CASSSNRGDQPQHF. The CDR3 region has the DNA TGTGCCAGCTCATCCAACCGCGGGGATCAGCCCCAGCATTTT.